This entry lists 9 T cell receptor beta chains sequenced from one sample in a study of control samples from healthy donors and cancer patients. Libraries were prepared by immunoSEQ multiplex PCR; TCRdb keeps only in-frame clonotypes and omits some of them. The data show 150,000 to 200,000 clones, nearly 90% seen once. Sequenced material: blood. The receptors originated from a woman between 45 and 60 years old in good health.

V and J are TRBV18 and TRBJ1-5; 9 bases line up with TRBD1. The length of the CDR3 is 16 residues. Germline values: CDR1 KGHSH, CDR2 LQKENI. V trimming: 4 bases; J trimming: 9 bases; junction bases outside the gene matches: 13. The CDR3 protein is CASSQLGTGPLRPQHF. The CDR3 DNA sequence: TGTGCCAGCTCACAACTCGGGACAGGGCCCCTGCGGCCCCAGCATTTT.

V and J are TRBV6-6 and TRBJ2-3; D gene unclear. CDR1 and CDR2 (germline): MNHNY, SVGAGI (reference sequence). CDR3 length: 11 amino acids. Trimming cost V 6 bases and J 4 bases, with 5 bases left between them. The DNA of the CDR3 is TGTGCCAGCAGGAGTCCAGATACGCAGTATTTT. Protein product: CASRSPDTQYF.

V is TRBV28 and J is TRBJ2-7; tentative D call: TRBD2 (6 bases). Trimming took off 7 bases at V and 7 bases at J, with 14 bases between the two ends. This CDR3 comprises 12 residues. The germline gives CDR1 MDHEN, CDR2 SYDVKM. The CDR3 sequence: CASMRGAGEQYF. DNA of the CDR3: TGTGCCAGCATGAGGGGCGCGGGAGAGCAGTACTTC.

This clone was detected only once. The chain links TRBV4-1 to TRBJ1-6, with TRBD1 identical over 8 bases. Germline-derived CDR1 and CDR2 are MGHRA and YSYEKL. J was trimmed by 11 bases and V by 4 bases; bases with no gene match: 4. This CDR3 has 13 amino acids. The CDR3 DNA follows: TGCGCCAGCAGCCCGGACAGGGAGACACCCCTCCACTTT. Translation: CASSPDRETPLHF.

The rearrangement links TRBV10-3 to TRBJ2-3; TRBD2 is a possible D gene (6 bases). With 10 bases removed from V and 6 bases from J, the gap between germline ends came to 23 bases. CDR3 size: 15 residues. Per germline, CDR1 ENHRY and CDR2 SYGVKD. In DNA, the CDR3 is TGTGCCACCAGGAGGGACCCGACCACCCCCGATACGCAGTATTTT. This encodes CATRRDPTTPDTQYF.

This chain joins TRBV14 and TRBJ2-5; D not certain. Trimming took 1 base from V and 3 from J, leaving 9 bases between them. The germline V gene encodes CDR1 SGHDN and CDR2 FVKESK. The CDR3 length is 14 residues. The CDR3 loop reads CASSQGQMKETQYF. The CDR3 DNA reads as TGTGCCAGCAGCCAAGGACAAATGAAAGAGACCCAGTACTTC.

The chain couples TRBV6-5 to TRBJ1-1; 8 nucleotides agree with TRBD1. The CDR3 spans 14 residues. The germline gives CDR1 MNHEY, CDR2 SVGAGI. V was clipped by 8 bases and J by 10 bases; unmatched bases: 15. In DNA form, the CDR3 reads TGTGCCAGCCTCCCGGACAGGGACAGGAGTGTAGCTTTCTTT. It specifies CASLPDRDRSVAFF.

This chain's CDR3 is CASSLPGRREQFF. CDR3 sequence (DNA): TGTGCCAGCAGCCTCCCGGGGCGAAGAGAGCAGTTCTTC. V is TRBV6-2 or TRBV6-3 and J is TRBJ2-1; TRBD1 or TRBD2 may be the D gene (5 bases each). The CDR3 sequence is 13 residues long. V lost 6 bases and J lost 10, with 16 bases in between. Germline V gives CDR1 MNHEY, CDR2 SVGEGT.

This clone showed up just once. The chain combines TRBV7-9 with TRBJ2-1, with D possibly being TRBD1 (6 bases). There are 12 residues in the CDR3. Trimming took 4 bases from V and 7 from J, leaving 8 bases between them. CDR1 SEHNR and CDR2 FQNEAQ come from the germline V gene (reference sequence). The CDR3: CASSSRGNEQFF. CDR3 coding DNA: TGTGCCAGCAGCTCGAGGGGGAATGAGCAGTTCTTC. The full variable domain, in which reference TRBV7-9 and TRBJ2-1 provide the parts outside the CDR3, is DTGVSQNPRHKITKRGQNVTFRCDPISEHNRLYWYRQTLGQGPEFLTYFQNEAQLEKSRLLSDRFSAERPKGSFSTLEIQRTEQGDSAMYLCASSSRGNEQFFGPGTRLTVL.